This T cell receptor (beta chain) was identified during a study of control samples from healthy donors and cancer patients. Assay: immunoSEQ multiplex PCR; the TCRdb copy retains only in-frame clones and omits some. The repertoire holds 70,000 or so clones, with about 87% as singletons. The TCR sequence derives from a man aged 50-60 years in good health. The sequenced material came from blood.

CDR3 bases: TGTGCCAGCTCACGGACAGGGGGCGGCTACACCTTC. Translating it yields CASSRTGGGYTF. The gene calls are TRBV18 and TRBJ1-2; 11 bases match TRBD1. This CDR3 contains 12 residues. Germline assignment: CDR1 KGHSH and CDR2 LQKENI. J gave up 8 bases and V 4 bases, and 0 bases lay outside the gene matches.